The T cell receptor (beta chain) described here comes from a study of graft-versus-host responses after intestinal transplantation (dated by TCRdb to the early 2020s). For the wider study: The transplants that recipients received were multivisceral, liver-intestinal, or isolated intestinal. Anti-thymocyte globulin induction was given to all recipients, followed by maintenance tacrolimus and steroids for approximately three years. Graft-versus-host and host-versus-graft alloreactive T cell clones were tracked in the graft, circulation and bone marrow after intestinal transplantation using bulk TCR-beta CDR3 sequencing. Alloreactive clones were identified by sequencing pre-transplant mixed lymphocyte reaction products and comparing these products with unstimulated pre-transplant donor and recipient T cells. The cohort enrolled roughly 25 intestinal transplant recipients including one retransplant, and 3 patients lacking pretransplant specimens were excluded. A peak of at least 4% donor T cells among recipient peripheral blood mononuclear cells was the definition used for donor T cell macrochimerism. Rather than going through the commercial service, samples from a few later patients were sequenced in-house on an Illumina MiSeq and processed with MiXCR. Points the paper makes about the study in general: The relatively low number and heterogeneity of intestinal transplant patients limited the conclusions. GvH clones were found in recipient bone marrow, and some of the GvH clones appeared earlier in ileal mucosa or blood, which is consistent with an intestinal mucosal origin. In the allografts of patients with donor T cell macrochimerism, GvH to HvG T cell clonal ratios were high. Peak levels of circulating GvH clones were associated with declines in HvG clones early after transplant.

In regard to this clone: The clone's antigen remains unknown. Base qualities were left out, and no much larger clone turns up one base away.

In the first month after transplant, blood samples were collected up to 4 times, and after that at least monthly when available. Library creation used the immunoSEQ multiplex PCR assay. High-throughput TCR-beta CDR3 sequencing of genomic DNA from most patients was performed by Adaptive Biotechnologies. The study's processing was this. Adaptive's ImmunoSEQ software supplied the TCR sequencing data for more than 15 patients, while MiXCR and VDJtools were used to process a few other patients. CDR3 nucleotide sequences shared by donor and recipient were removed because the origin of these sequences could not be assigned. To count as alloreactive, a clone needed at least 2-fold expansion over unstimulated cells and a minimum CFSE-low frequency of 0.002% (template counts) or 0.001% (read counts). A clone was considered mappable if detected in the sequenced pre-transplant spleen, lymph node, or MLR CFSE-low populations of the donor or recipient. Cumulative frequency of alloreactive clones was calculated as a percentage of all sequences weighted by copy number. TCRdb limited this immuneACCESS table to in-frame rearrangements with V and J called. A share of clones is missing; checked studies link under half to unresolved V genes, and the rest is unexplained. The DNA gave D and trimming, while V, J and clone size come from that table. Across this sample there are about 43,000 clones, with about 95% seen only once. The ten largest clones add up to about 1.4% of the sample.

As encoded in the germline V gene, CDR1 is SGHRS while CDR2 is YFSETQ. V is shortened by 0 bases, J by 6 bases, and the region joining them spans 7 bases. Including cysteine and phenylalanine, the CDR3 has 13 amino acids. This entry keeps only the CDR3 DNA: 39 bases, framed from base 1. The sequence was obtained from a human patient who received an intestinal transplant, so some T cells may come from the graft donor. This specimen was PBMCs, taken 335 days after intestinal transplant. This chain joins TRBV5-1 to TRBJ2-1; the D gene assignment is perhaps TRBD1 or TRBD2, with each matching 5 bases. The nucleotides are TGCGCCAGCAGCTTGGAAGGGACCAATGAGCAGTTCTTC. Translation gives CASSLEGTNEQFF.